These 21 T cell receptor beta chains were sequenced from one sample in a study of radiation and T cells in renal cell carcinoma (dated by TCRdb to 2018 to 2021). Libraries were constructed by the immunoSEQ multiplex PCR assay. TCRdb took this table from immuneACCESS and kept in-frame rearrangements with V and J called. Such tables lack part of the clones; where checked against another copy, unresolved V genes explain under half of the gap, and the rest is unexplained. The sample includes approximately 20,000 clones, with 60% to 75% observed a single time. The biggest ten clones account for around 13% of the sample. The sample's time point, from its label and the paper: tumor resected at nephrectomy. Interpreted using the paper, the treatment or condition label stands for: 15 Gy SBRT to primary tumor, nephrectomy 4 weeks later. The sequencing used tumor tissue, collected from a patient whose treatment included radiotherapy and nephrectomy. The receptors come from a woman in her sixties or seventies with renal cell carcinoma.

This rearrangement joins TRBV7-2 to TRBJ1-6, with TRBD1 matching over 9 bases. The CDR3 runs 16 residues. V lost 7 bases, J lost 9 bases, and 13 bases stayed unmatched. Germline loops: CDR1 SGHTA, CDR2 FQGNSA. The CDR3 DNA reads as TGTGCCAGCACAAAGGGACAGGGCGGATGGGGTTCACCCCTCCACTTT. As protein: CASTKGQGGWGSPLHF. The variable domain in full, completed from reference TRBV7-2 and TRBJ1-6, reads GAGVSQSPSNKVTEKGKDVELRCDPISGHTALYWYRQSLGQGLEFLIYFQGNSAPDKSGLPSDRFSAERTGGSVSTLTIQRTQQEDSAVYLCASTKGQGGWGSPLHFGNGTRLTVT.

The chain carries TRBV9 and TRBJ2-7, with TRBD1 matching 7 bases. Unmatched junction bases numbered 12, after V lost 4 bases and J lost 5 bases. From germline, CDR1 is SGDLS and CDR2 YYNGEE. This CDR3 spans 15 amino acids. CDR3 sequence: CASSQGNRGDNEQYF. Written as DNA, the CDR3 is TGTGCCAGCAGCCAGGGGAACAGGGGTGACAACGAGCAGTACTTC.

The chain links TRBV9 to TRBJ2-1; D is unresolved. This CDR3 is built from 15 residues. CDR1 and CDR2 from the germline V gene are SGDLS and YYNGEE. V was cut by 0 bases and J by 6 bases, with 13 bases left in between. The CDR3 loop reads CASSVEFEQFNEQFF. DNA for the CDR3: TGTGCCAGCAGCGTAGAATTCGAACAGTTCAATGAGCAGTTCTTC. Combining the CDR3 with reference TRBV9 and TRBJ2-1 gives the whole variable domain DSGVTQTPKHLITATGQRVTLRCSPRSGDLSVYWYQQSLDQGLQFLIQYYNGEERAKGNILERFSAQQFPDLHSELNLSSLELGDSALYFCASSVEFEQFNEQFFGPGTRLTVL.

This chain connects TRBV7-3 to TRBJ1-3, with 8 bases identical to TRBD1. Germline trimming cut 4 bases from V and 0 bases from J; bases unmatched to any gene: 5. Germline CDR1 is SGHTA and CDR2 is FQGTGA. The CDR3 covers 16 residues. The CDR3: CASSSGTGPSGNTIYF. CDR3 DNA: TGTGCCAGCAGCTCCGGGACAGGCCCCTCTGGAAACACCATATATTTT.

V usage is TRBV19 and J usage is TRBJ1-4, with D tentatively TRBD1 (5 bases). Germline CDR1 LNHDA, CDR2 SQIVND (reference sequence). V was shortened by 3 bases and J by 2 bases, with 10 bases between the two germline ends. The CDR3 has 15 residues. The CDR3 is CASSMGVATNEKLFF. CDR3 in DNA: TGTGCCAGTAGTATGGGGGTAGCTACTAATGAAAAACTGTTTTTT.

Turning to this clone: Other DNA sequences in the sample encode the same CDR3. The J gene is TRBJ2-1, the V gene TRBV30, with 8 bases that match TRBD1. V lost 2 bases to trimming and J lost 4 bases; unmatched junction nucleotides: 7. Germline values: CDR1 GTSNPN, CDR2 SVGIG (reference sequence). The CDR3 runs to 15 residues. The CDR3 here is CAWSKVGQGYNEQFF. The CDR3 DNA reads TGTGCCTGGAGTAAGGTCGGACAGGGTTACAATGAGCAGTTCTTC.

This clone was counted only a few times. The J gene is TRBJ2-7, the V gene TRBV7-3, with D perhaps matching TRBD1 (6 bases). Trimming removed 5 bases at V and 7 bases at J, with 21 bases between. CDR3 length equals 15 residues. CDR1 and CDR2 from the germline V gene are SGHTA and FQGTGA. CDR3 protein: CASSPYATGTGEQYF. The CDR3 DNA sequence: TGTGCCAGCAGCCCGTACGCTACAGGGACGGGGGAGCAGTACTTC.

This chain links TRBV2 with TRBJ1-2, with a weak D call TRBD1 (5 bases). Germline V gene lookup returns CDR1 SNHLY and CDR2 FYNNEI. There are 15 residues in the CDR3. V lost 1 base, J lost 7 bases, and 16 bases lay in between. The CDR3 DNA follows: TGTGCCAGCAGTGAAGAAAAGGTGGGGGGAAGTGGCTACACCTTC. Its protein product is CASSEEKVGGSGYTF.

The rearrangement links TRBV27 to TRBJ2-5; the D gene could be TRBD1 or TRBD2 (5 bases each). Per the germline V gene, CDR1 is MNHEY and CDR2 is SMNVEV (reference sequence). This CDR3 is built from 17 residues. Deletions cut 2 bases from V and 0 bases from J, with 16 bases between. CDR3 in DNA: TGTGCCAGCAGTTTAACGGGCCCATGGGGGAACCAAGAGACCCAGTACTTC. Amino acid sequence: CASSLTGPWGNQETQYF.

This clone showed up just once. The chain has TRBV28 and TRBJ1-2; TRBD1 matches 7 bases. After removal of 5 bases from V and 6 bases from J, the junction contained 9 bases not matched to a gene. This CDR3 region has 14 residues. Germline values: CDR1 MDHEN, CDR2 SYDVKM. CDR3 loop: CASSAVAGQNGYTF. In DNA, the CDR3 is TGTGCCAGCAGTGCGGTAGCGGGACAGAATGGCTACACCTTC.

The genes are TRBV30 and TRBJ1-1; D might be TRBD1 (6 bases). CDR1 is GTSNPN and CDR2 is SVGIG in the germline V gene (reference sequence). The CDR3 sequence is 14 residues long. V was clipped by 4 bases and J by 1 base, with 13 bases between them. CDR3 nucleotide sequence: TGTGCCTGGAACCCGGGACACTCGAACACTGAAGCTTTCTTT. Amino acids: CAWNPGHSNTEAFF.

This chain joins TRBV6-5 and TRBJ2-5; no clear D. Per the germline V gene, CDR1 is MNHEY and CDR2 is SVGAGI. The germline V and J ends were trimmed by 4 bases and 4 bases, with 13 bases remaining between them. The CDR3 extends over 14 amino acids. The DNA for the CDR3 is TGTGCCAGCAGTTTTGGCCCTGGCAGAGAGACCCAGTACTTC. It codes for CASSFGPGRETQYF.

This clone was recorded a few times. J is TRBJ2-1 and V is TRBV7-9; TRBD2 might be the D (7 bases). The V end lost 5 bases, the J end lost 0 bases, and 20 bases lay between the germline ends. Germline V gene sequence: CDR1 SEHNR, CDR2 FQNEAQ (reference sequence). This CDR3 comprises 18 residues. The DNA of the CDR3 is TGTGCCAGCAGCCCCGGGAGGTGGGGGGGCCTCTCCTACAATGAGCAGTTCTTC. Translation: CASSPGRWGGLSYNEQFF.

This chain uses TRBV7-2 with TRBJ2-4; the D call may be TRBD1 or TRBD2 (5 bases each). There are 15 residues in the CDR3. The ends were cut back, 3 bases at V and 3 bases at J, with 12 bases in the middle. Germline values: CDR1 SGHTA, CDR2 FQGNSA. The CDR3 here is CASSLKTAVKNIQYF. The CDR3 nucleotides read TGTGCCAGCAGCTTGAAGACAGCGGTCAAAAACATTCAGTACTTC.

CDR3 amino acids: CASSTGFSSYEQYF. The CDR3 DNA reads as TGCGCCAGCTCCACAGGGTTCAGCTCCTACGAGCAGTACTTC. V gene TRBV10-2 combines with J gene TRBJ2-7; the D gene is possibly TRBD1 (6 bases). V was trimmed by 8 bases and J by 0 bases, leaving 14 bases between them. CDR1 is WSHSY and CDR2 is SAAADI in the germline V gene. The CDR3 spans 14 residues.

The V and J genes are TRBV28 and TRBJ2-3; D gene uncertain. Germline V gene data show CDR1 as MDHEN and CDR2 as SYDVKM. The CDR3 consists of 14 residues. Between the trimmed V and J ends, which lost 2 bases and 6 bases, there was a span of 12 bases. CDR3 residues: CASSLTPGWDTQYF. DNA for the CDR3: TGTGCCAGCAGTTTAACCCCTGGGTGGGATACGCAGTATTTT.

In its sample, this clone was seen a few times. This chain connects TRBV6-1 to TRBJ2-2; the D is unclear. Trimming left V 0 bases short and J 4 bases short, with 9 bases between. Germline V gene lookup returns CDR1 MNHNS and CDR2 SASEGT. The CDR3 extends over 15 amino acids. CDR3: CASSEAVGTTGELFF. The CDR3 DNA reads TGTGCCAGCAGTGAAGCAGTGGGAACCACCGGGGAGCTGTTTTTT.

CDR3 nucleotides: TGTGCCAGCAGCTCCCCTCGACAGGCAACTAATGAAAAACTGTTTTTT. Protein product: CASSSPRQATNEKLFF. This chain connects TRBV7-2 to TRBJ1-4; a possible D gene is TRBD1 (6 bases). Trimming stripped 4 bases from V and 0 bases from J, with 12 bases between. The CDR3 totals 16 residues. Per germline, CDR1 SGHTA and CDR2 FQGNSA.

This chain joins TRBV30 and TRBJ1-1, with no clear D. CDR1 is GTSNPN, CDR2 SVGIG, per germline (reference sequence). V lost 0 bases and J 4 bases, leaving 9 bases between the germline ends. The CDR3 is made up of 13 amino acids. This CDR3 is CAWSVGHLTEAFF. Here the CDR3 DNA reads TGTGCCTGGAGTGTAGGTCACCTCACTGAAGCTTTCTTT.

V is TRBV12-5 and J is TRBJ2-3, with 9 bases matching TRBD1. Looked up from germline, CDR1 is LGHNT and CDR2 is FRNRAP. After removal of 3 bases from V and 3 bases from J, the junction contained 4 bases not matched to a gene. The CDR3 covers 15 residues. In DNA, the CDR3 is TGTGCTAGTGGTTTCGGACAGGGGAAAACAGATACGCAGTATTTT. This codes for CASGFGQGKTDTQYF.

The V gene is TRBV7-2, the J gene TRBJ2-3; D unresolved. V lost 2 bases and J 3 bases, leaving 6 bases between the germline ends. This CDR3 contains 13 residues. CDR1 and CDR2 from the germline V gene are SGHTA and FQGNSA. The CDR3 loop reads CASSLQGTDTQYF. The CDR3 DNA reads as TGTGCCAGCAGCTTACAAGGGACAGATACGCAGTATTTT. The whole variable domain, remainder taken from reference TRBV7-2 and TRBJ2-3, is GAGVSQSPSNKVTEKGKDVELRCDPISGHTALYWYRQSLGQGLEFLIYFQGNSAPDKSGLPSDRFSAERTGGSVSTLTIQRTQQEDSAVYLCASSLQGTDTQYFGPGTRLTVL.